The clone carrying this T cell receptor beta chain was observed a handful of times. Antigen specificity is unknown. The CDR3 runs to 14 residues. CDR1 and CDR2 from the germline V gene are MNHEY and SMNVEV (reference sequence). V was trimmed by 6 bases and J by 3 bases, leaving 14 bases between them. The data belong to a study of T cell responses to AZD1222 COVID-19 vaccine. Study findings and constraints: As reported, nearly half of all spike-specific TCRs target variant regions that are unmutated.

Assay: immunoSEQ multiplex PCR; the TCRdb copy retains only in-frame clones and omits some. The sample holds about 35,000 clones, about nine tenths seen once. Sequenced material: peripheral blood, taken 28 days after the second AZD1222 dose. This TCR was recovered from an adult who received the AZD1222 COVID-19 vaccine. The rearrangement joins TRBV27 to TRBJ1-1, with a possible D match to TRBD1 (5 bases). This chain's CDR3 is CASSQNRRHTEAFF. CDR3 sequence (DNA): TGTGCCAGCAGCCAAAACAGGCGCCACACTGAAGCTTTCTTT.